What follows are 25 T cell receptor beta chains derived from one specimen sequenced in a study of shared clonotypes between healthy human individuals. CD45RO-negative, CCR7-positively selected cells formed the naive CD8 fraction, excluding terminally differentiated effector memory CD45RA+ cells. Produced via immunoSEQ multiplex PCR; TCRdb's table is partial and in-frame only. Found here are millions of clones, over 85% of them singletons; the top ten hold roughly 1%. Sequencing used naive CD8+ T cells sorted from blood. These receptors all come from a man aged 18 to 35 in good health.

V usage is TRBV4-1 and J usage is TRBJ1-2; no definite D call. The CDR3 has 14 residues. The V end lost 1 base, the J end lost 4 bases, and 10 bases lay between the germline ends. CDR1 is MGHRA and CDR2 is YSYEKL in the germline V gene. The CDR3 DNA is TGCGCCAGCAGCCAAGCTGGGGAGTCCTATGGCTACACCTTC. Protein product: CASSQAGESYGYTF.

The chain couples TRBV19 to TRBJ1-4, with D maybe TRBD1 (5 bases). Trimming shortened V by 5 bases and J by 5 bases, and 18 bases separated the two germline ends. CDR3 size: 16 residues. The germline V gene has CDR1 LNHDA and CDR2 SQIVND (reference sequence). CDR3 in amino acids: CASSFPFKGTNEKLFF. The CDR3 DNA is TGTGCCAGTAGTTTTCCCTTCAAGGGGACGAATGAAAAACTGTTTTTT. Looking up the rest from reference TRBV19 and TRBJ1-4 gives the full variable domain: DGGITQSPKYLFRKEGQNVTLSCEQNLNHDAMYWYRQDPGQGLRLIYYSQIVNDFQKGDIAEGYSVSREKKESFPLTVTSAQKNPTAFYLCASSFPFKGTNEKLFFGSGTQLSVL.

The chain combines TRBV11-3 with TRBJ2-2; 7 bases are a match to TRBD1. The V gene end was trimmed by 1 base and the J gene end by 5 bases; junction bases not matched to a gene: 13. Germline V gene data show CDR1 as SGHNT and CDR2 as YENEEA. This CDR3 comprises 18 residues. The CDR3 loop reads CASSLGPTGFGVTGELFF. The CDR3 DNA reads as TGTGCCAGCAGCTTAGGCCCGACAGGGTTTGGGGTGACCGGGGAGCTGTTTTTT.

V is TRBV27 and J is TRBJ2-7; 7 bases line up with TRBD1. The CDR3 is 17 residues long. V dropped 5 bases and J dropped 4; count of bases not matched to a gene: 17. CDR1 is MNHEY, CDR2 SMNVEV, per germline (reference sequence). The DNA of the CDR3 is TGTGCCAGCAGTCTCCAAACTGTACAGGGGATTGTGTACGAGCAGTACTTC. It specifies CASSLQTVQGIVYEQYF.

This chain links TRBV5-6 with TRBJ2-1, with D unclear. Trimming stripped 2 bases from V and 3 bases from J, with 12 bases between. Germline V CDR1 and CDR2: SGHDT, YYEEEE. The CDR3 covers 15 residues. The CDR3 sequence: CASSLLQTLYNEQFF. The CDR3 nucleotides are TGTGCCAGCAGCTTACTCCAGACGCTCTACAATGAGCAGTTCTTC. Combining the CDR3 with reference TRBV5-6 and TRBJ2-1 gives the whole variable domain DAGVTQSPTHLIKTRGQQVTLRCSPKSGHDTVSWYQQALGQGPQFIFQYYEEEERQRGNFPDRFSGHQFPNYSSELNVNALLLGDSALYLCASSLLQTLYNEQFFGPGTRLTVL.

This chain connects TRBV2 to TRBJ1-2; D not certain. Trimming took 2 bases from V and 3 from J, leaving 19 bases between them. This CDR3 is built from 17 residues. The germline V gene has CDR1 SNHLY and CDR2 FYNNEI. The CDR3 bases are TGTGCCAGCAGTGAATCTAGTCGGGCTGAGTGGTACTATGGCTACACCTTC. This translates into CASSESSRAEWYYGYTF.

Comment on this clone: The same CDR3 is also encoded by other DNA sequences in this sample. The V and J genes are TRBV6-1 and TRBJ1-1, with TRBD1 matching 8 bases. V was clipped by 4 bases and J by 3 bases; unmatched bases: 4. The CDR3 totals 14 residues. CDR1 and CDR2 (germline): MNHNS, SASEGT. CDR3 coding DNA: TGTGCCAGCAGTGGAGACAGGGGATACACTGAAGCTTTCTTT. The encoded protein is CASSGDRGYTEAFF.

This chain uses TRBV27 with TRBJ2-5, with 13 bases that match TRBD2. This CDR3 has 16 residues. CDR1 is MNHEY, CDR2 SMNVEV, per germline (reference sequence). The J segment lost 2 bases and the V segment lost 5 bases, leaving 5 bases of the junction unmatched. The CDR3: CASSTKTSGRQETQYF. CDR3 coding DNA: TGTGCCAGCAGTACCAAGACTAGCGGGAGGCAAGAGACCCAGTACTTC.

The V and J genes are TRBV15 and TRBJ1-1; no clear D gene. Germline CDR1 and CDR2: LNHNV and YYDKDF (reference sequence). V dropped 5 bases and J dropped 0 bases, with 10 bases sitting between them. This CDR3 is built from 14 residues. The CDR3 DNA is TGTGCCACCAGCGGCCCGGGTGTGAACACTGAAGCTTTCTTT. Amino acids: CATSGPGVNTEAFF.

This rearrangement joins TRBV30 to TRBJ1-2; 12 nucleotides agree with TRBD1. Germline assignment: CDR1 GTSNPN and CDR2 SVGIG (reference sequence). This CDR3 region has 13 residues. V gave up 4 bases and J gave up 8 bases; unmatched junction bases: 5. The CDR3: CAWTFGTGGGYTF. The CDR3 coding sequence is TGTGCCTGGACCTTCGGGACAGGGGGCGGCTACACCTTC.

The CDR3: CASSQEWVPEAFF. In DNA form, the CDR3 reads TGCGCCAGCAGCCAAGAATGGGTACCTGAAGCTTTCTTT. This chain connects TRBV4-1 to TRBJ1-1; D is undetermined. Trimming removed 0 bases at V and 6 bases at J, with 8 bases between. Per germline, CDR1 MGHRA and CDR2 YSYEKL. The CDR3 extends over 13 amino acids.

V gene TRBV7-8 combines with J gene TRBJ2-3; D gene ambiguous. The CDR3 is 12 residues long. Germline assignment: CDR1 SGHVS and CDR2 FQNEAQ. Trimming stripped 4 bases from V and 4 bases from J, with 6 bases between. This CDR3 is CASSSPPDTQYF. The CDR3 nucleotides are TGTGCCAGCAGCTCCCCTCCAGATACGCAGTATTTT. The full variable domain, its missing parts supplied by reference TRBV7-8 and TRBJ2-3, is GAGVSQSPRYKVAKRGQDVALRCDPISGHVSLFWYQQALGQGPEFLTYFQNEAQLDKSGLPSDRFFAERPEGSVSTLKIQRTQQEDSAVYLCASSSPPDTQYFGPGTRLTVL.

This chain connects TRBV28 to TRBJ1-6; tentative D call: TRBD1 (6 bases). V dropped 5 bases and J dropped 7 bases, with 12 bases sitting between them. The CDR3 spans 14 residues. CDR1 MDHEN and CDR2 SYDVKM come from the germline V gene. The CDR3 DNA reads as TGTGCCAGCAGTGACCGAGGGGGGAATTCACCCCTCCACTTT. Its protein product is CASSDRGGNSPLHF.

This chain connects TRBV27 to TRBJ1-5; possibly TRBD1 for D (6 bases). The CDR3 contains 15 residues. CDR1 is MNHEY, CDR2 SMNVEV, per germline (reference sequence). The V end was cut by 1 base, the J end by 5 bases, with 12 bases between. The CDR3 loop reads CASSLYLGGDQPQHF. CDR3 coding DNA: TGTGCCAGCAGTTTATATCTAGGGGGGGATCAGCCCCAGCATTTT.

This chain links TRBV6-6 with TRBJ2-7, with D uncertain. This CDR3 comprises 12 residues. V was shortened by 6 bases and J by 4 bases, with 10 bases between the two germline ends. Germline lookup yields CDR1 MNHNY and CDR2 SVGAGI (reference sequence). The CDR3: CASRPYGYEQYF. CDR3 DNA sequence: TGTGCCAGCAGGCCTTATGGTTACGAGCAGTACTTC.

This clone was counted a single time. The CDR3 here is CASSQLYTGASYEQYF. Written as DNA, the CDR3 is TGTGCCAGCAGCCAACTTTATACAGGGGCCTCCTACGAGCAGTACTTC. The chain is built from TRBV14 and TRBJ2-7; 7 bases align to TRBD1. Germline V lookup: CDR1 SGHDN, CDR2 FVKESK. The V and J ends lost 2 bases and 0 bases, in that order; junction bases with no gene match: 7. There are 16 residues in the CDR3. Using reference TRBV14 and TRBJ2-7 for the parts outside the CDR3, the full variable domain is EAGVTQFPSHSVIEKGQTVTLRCDPISGHDNLYWYRRVMGKEIKFLLHFVKESKQDESGMPNNRFLAERTGGTYSTLKVQPAELEDSGVYFCASSQLYTGASYEQYFGPGTRLTVT.

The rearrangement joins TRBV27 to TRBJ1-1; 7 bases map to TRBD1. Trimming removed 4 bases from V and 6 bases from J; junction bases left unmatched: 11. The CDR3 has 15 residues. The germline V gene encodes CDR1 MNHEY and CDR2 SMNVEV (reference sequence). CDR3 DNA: TGTGCCAGCAGTTACGCACAGGGGAATTGGGCTGAAGCTTTCTTT. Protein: CASSYAQGNWAEAFF.

The CDR3 here is CASSLSRFNSPLHF. Written as DNA, the CDR3 is TGTGCCAGCAGTTTATCGAGGTTTAATTCACCCCTCCACTTT. The chain joins TRBV27 to TRBJ1-6; D gene unclear. The CDR3 sequence is 14 residues long. Germline V gene sequence: CDR1 MNHEY, CDR2 SMNVEV (reference sequence). Trimming took 0 bases from V and 6 from J, leaving 6 bases between them.

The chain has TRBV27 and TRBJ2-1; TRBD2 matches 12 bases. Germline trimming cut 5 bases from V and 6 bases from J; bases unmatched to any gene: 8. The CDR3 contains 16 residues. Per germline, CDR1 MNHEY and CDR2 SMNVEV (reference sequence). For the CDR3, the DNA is TGTGCCAGCAGTCCCCTACGGACTAGCGGGGTCAATGAGCAGTTCTTC. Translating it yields CASSPLRTSGVNEQFF.

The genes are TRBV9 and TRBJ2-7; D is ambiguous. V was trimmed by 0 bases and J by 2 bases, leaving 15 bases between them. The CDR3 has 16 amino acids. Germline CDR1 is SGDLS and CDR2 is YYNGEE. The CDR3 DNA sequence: TGTGCCAGCAGCGTAGCGGGCAGTACGACACCCTACGAGCAGTACTTC. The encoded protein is CASSVAGSTTPYEQYF. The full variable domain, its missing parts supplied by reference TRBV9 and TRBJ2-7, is DSGVTQTPKHLITATGQRVTLRCSPRSGDLSVYWYQQSLDQGLQFLIQYYNGEERAKGNILERFSAQQFPDLHSELNLSSLELGDSALYFCASSVAGSTTPYEQYFGPGTRLTVT.

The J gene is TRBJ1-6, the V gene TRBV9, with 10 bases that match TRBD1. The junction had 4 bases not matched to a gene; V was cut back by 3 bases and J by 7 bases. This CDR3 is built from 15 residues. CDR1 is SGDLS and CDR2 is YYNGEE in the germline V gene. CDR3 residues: CASSASTGGNSPLHF. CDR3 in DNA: TGTGCCAGCAGCGCCTCGACAGGGGGCAATTCACCCCTCCACTTT.

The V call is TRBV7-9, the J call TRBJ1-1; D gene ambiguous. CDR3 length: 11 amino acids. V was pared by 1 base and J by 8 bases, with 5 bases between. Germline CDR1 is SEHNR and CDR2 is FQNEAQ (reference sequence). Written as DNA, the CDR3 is TGTGCCAGCAGCTTAGGCTTCGAAGCTTTCTTT. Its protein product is CASSLGFEAFF.

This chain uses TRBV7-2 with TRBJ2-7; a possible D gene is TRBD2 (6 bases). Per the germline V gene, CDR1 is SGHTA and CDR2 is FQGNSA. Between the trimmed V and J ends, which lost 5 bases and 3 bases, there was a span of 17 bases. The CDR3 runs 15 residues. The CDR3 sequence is CASSTKPGTYYEQYF. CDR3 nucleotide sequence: TGTGCCAGCAGCACCAAGCCCGGGACTTACTACGAGCAGTACTTC.

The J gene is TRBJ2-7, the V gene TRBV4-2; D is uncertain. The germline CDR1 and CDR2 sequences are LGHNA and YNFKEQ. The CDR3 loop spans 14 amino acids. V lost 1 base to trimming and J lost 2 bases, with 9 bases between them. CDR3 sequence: CASSQGTGTYEQYF. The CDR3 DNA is TGTGCCAGCAGCCAAGGGACGGGCACCTACGAGCAGTACTTC.

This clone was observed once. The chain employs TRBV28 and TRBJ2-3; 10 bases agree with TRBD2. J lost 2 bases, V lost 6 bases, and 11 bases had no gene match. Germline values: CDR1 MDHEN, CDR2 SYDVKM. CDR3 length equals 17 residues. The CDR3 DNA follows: TGTGCCAGCAGCCAAAGGGGTAGCGGGGGGTACACAGATACGCAGTATTTT. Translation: CASSQRGSGGYTDTQYF.